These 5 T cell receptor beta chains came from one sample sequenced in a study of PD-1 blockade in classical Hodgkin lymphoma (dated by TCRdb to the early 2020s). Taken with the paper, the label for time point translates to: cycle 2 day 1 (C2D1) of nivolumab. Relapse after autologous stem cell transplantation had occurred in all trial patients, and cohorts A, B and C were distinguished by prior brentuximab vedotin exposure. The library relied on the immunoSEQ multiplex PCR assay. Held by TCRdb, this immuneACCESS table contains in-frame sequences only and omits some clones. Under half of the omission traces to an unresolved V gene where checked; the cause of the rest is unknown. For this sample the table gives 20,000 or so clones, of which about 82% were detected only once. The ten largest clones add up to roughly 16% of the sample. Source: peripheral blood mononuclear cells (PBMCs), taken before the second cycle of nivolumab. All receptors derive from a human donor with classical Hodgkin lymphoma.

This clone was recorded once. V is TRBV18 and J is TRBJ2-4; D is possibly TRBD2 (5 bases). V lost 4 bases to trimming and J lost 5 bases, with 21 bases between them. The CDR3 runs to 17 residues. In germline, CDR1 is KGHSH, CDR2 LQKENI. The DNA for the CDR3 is TGTGCCAGCTCACGGCGGGCGGACCCCGGTGGCGAAAACATTCAGTACTTC. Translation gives CASSRRADPGGENIQYF.

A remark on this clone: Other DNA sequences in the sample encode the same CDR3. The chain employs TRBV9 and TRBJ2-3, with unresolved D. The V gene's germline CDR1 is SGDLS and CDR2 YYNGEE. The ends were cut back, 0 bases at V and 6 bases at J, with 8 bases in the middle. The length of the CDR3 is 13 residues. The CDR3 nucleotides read TGTGCCAGCAGCGTAGAAGTACCGGATACGCAGTATTTT. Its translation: CASSVEVPDTQYF. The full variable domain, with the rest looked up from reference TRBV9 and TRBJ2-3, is DSGVTQTPKHLITATGQRVTLRCSPRSGDLSVYWYQQSLDQGLQFLIQYYNGEERAKGNILERFSAQQFPDLHSELNLSSLELGDSALYFCASSVEVPDTQYFGPGTRLTVL.

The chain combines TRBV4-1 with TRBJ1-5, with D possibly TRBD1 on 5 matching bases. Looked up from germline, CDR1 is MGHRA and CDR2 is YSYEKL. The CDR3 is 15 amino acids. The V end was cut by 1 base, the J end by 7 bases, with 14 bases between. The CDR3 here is CASSQGGGEGQPQHF. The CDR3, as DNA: TGCGCCAGCAGCCAAGGGGGAGGGGAGGGGCAGCCCCAGCATTTT.

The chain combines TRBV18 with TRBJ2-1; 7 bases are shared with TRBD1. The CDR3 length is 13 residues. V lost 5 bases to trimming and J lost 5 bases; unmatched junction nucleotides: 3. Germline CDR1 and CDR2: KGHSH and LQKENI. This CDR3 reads CASSYGQDNEQFF. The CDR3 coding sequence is TGTGCCAGCTCATATGGACAGGACAATGAGCAGTTCTTC. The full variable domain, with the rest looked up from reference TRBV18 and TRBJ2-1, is NAGVMQNPRHLVRRRGQEARLRCSPMKGHSHVYWYRQLPEEGLKFMVYLQKENIIDESGMPKERFSAEFPKEGPSILRIQQVVRGDSAAYFCASSYGQDNEQFFGPGTRLTVL.

CDR3 DNA sequence: TGCGCCAGCAGCCAAGATGCGGAGGGAAGAAGCAATCAGCCCCAGCATTTT. Residues: CASSQDAEGRSNQPQHF. The chain combines TRBV4-1 with TRBJ1-5; no clear D. Deletions cut 0 bases from V and 1 base from J, with 13 bases between. CDR1 is MGHRA, CDR2 YSYEKL, per germline. CDR3 length: 17 residues.